Each of the 9 T cell receptor beta chains below was sequenced from the same sample in a study of blood T cell repertoires in COVID-19. Sequenced by immunoSEQ multiplex PCR; TCRdb stores in-frame clones only, minus some. The profile covers 190,000 or so clones, with more than 75% appearing a single time and approximately 6.2% taken by the ten largest. Material: peripheral blood. These receptors all stem from a man aged 55 to 70 who had recovered from COVID-19.

The J gene is TRBJ1-1, the V gene TRBV12-3 or TRBV12-4; weak D call: TRBD1 (6 bases). The CDR3 runs 12 residues. The V gene lost 6 bases and the J gene lost 7 bases, with 12 bases spanning the gap. The CDR3 nucleotides read TGTGCCAGCAGCCTAGGACAGAGTGAAGCTTTCTTT. Its protein is CASSLGQSEAFF.

The DNA for the CDR3 is TGTGCCAGCAGCTTACAGGGACAGGGGTACAATGAGCAGTTCTTC. The encoded protein is CASSLQGQGYNEQFF. V usage is TRBV11-2 and J usage is TRBJ2-1, with 10 nucleotides matching TRBD1. Trimming cost V 2 bases and J 4 bases; bases outside gene matches: 2. Germline V gives CDR1 SGHAT, CDR2 FQNNGV. The CDR3 length is 15 residues. Filled out from reference TRBV11-2 and TRBJ2-1, the complete variable domain reads EAGVAQSPRYKIIEKRQSVAFWCNPISGHATLYWYQQILGQGPKLLIQFQNNGVVDDSQLPKDRFSAERLKGVDSTLKIQPAKLEDSAVYLCASSLQGQGYNEQFFGPGTRLTVL.

This chain links TRBV6-5 with TRBJ2-5; D possibly corresponds to TRBD2 (5 bases). The CDR3 is 13 amino acids. CDR1 MNHEY and CDR2 SVGAGI come from the germline V gene. The germline V and J ends were trimmed by 7 bases and 3 bases, with 12 bases remaining between them. The chain's CDR3 is CASMEDWEETQYF. DNA of the CDR3: TGTGCCAGCATGGAGGACTGGGAAGAGACCCAGTACTTC.

This chain links TRBV5-1 with TRBJ2-1, with 7 bases matching TRBD2. From germline, CDR1 is SGHRS and CDR2 YFSETQ. Trimming cost V 4 bases and J 8 bases; bases outside gene matches: 9. CDR3 length equals 14 residues. The DNA for the CDR3 is TGCGCCAGCAGCCAGCGACAGCGGGGAGATGAGCAGTTCTTC. Encoded protein: CASSQRQRGDEQFF. Variable domain in full (rest from reference TRBV5-1 and TRBJ2-1): KAGVTQTPRYLIKTRGQQVTLSCSPISGHRSVSWYQQTPGQGLQFLFEYFSETQRNKGNFPGRFSGRQFSNSRSEMNVSTLELGDSALYLCASSQRQRGDEQFFGPGTRLTVL.

The rearrangement uses TRBV18 and TRBJ2-2; a possible D gene is TRBD1 (6 bases). Per the germline V gene, CDR1 is KGHSH and CDR2 is LQKENI. The ends were cut back, 6 bases at V and 9 bases at J, with 14 bases in the middle. CDR3 length: 13 residues. CDR3 DNA sequence: TGTGCCAGCTCCCAAGTGGGGGCCCGGGAGCTGTTTTTT. It specifies CASSQVGARELFF.

This clone was seen ten or more times. The chain recombines TRBV4-3 with TRBJ1-6, with TRBD1 as a possible D gene (6 bases). The CDR3 totals 13 residues. Germline lookup yields CDR1 LGHNA and CDR2 YSLEER. Trimming cost V 0 bases and J 9 bases, with 6 bases left between them. The CDR3 DNA follows: TGCGCCAGCAGCCAAGACAGGGGTTCACCCCTCCACTTT. Its protein product is CASSQDRGSPLHF.

DNA of the CDR3: TGTGCCTGGAGTGTAAAACAGGGAGAGACCCAGTACTTC. Protein product: CAWSVKQGETQYF. V usage is TRBV30 and J usage is TRBJ2-5; D perhaps matches TRBD1 (6 bases). The CDR3 has 13 amino acids. From germline, CDR1 is GTSNPN and CDR2 SVGIG (reference sequence). Between the trimmed V and J ends, which lost 0 bases and 4 bases, there was a span of 9 bases.

This chain uses TRBV27 with TRBJ2-1; no firm D call. This CDR3 comprises 16 residues. Trimming removed 6 bases at V and 0 bases at J, with 15 bases between. The germline V gene encodes CDR1 MNHEY and CDR2 SMNVEV (reference sequence). The CDR3 DNA reads TGTGCCAGCAGCCCCAGCCGGGTGAGCTCCTACAATGAGCAGTTCTTC. Translation: CASSPSRVSSYNEQFF.

The V gene is TRBV15, the J gene TRBJ1-4; D unclear. Trimming removed 0 bases at V and 7 bases at J, with 12 bases between. This CDR3 comprises 15 residues. Germline CDR1 is LNHNV and CDR2 is YYDKDF (reference sequence). The CDR3 DNA reads TGTGCCACCAGCAGAGATACTAGCTATACTGAAAAACTGTTTTTT. Encoded protein: CATSRDTSYTEKLFF.